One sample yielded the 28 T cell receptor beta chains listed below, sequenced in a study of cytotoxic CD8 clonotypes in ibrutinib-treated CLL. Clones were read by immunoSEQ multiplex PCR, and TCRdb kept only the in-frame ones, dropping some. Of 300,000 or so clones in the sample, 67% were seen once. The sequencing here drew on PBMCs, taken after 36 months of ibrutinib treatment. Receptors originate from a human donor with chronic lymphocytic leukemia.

CDR3 sequence reads: CASSQDVTDTQYF. For the CDR3, the DNA is TGTGCCAGCAGCCAAGATGTAACAGATACGCAGTATTTT. This sequence joins TRBV4-2 and TRBJ2-3, with D hard to call. Germline values: CDR1 LGHNA, CDR2 YNFKEQ. This CDR3 comprises 13 residues. V was clipped by 0 bases and J by 3 bases, with 4 bases between them.

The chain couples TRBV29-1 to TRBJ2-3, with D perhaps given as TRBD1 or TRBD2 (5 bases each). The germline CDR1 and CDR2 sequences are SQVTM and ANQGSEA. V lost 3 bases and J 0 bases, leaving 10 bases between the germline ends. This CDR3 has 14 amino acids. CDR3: CSVDLGRSTDTQYF. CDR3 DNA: TGCAGCGTTGACTTGGGACGGAGCACAGATACGCAGTATTTT.

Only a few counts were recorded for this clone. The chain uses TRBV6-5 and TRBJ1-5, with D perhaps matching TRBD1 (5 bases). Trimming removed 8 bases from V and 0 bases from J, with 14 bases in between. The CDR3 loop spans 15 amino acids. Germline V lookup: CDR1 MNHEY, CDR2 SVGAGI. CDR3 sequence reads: CASDMWGYSNQPQHF. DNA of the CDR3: TGTGCCAGCGACATGTGGGGCTATAGCAATCAGCCCCAGCATTTT.

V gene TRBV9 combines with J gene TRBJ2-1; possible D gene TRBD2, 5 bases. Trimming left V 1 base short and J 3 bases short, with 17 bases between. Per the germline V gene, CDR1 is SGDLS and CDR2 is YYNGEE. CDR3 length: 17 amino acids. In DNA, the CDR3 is TGTGCCAGCAGCGTATCCCCGGGAAACCGCCACTACAATGAGCAGTTCTTC. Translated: CASSVSPGNRHYNEQFF.

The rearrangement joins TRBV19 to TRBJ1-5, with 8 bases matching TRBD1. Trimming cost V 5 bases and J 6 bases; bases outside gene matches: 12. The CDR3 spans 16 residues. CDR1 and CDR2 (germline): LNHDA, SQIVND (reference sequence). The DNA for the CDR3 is TGTGCCAGTAGTCCACGTCTCGGGACAGGCCCTCAGCCCCAGCATTTT. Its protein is CASSPRLGTGPQPQHF.

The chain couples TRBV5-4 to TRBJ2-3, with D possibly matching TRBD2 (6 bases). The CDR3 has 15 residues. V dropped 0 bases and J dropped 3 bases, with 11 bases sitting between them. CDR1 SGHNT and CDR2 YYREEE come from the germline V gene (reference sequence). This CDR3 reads CASSLGGSGTDTQYF. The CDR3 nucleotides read TGTGCCAGCAGCTTGGGGGGTAGCGGAACAGATACGCAGTATTTT. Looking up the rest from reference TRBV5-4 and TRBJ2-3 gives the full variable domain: ETGVTQSPTHLIKTRGQQVTLRCSSQSGHNTVSWYQQALGQGPQFIFQYYREEENGRGNFPPRFSGLQFPNYSSELNVNALELDDSALYLCASSLGGSGTDTQYFGPGTRLTVL.

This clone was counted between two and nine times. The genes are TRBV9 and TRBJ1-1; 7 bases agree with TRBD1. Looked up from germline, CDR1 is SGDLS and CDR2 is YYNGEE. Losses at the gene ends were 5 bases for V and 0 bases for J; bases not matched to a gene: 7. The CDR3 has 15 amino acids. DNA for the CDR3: TGTGCCAGCAGAGCCTACAGGGGAGTGAACACTGAAGCTTTCTTT. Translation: CASRAYRGVNTEAFF.

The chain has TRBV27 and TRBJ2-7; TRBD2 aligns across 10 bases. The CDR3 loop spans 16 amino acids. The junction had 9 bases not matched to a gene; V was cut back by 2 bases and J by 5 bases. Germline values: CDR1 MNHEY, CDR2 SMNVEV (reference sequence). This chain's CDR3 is CASSLEYSGRSDEQYF. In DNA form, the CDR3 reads TGTGCCAGCAGTTTAGAATATAGCGGGAGGAGCGACGAGCAGTACTTC.

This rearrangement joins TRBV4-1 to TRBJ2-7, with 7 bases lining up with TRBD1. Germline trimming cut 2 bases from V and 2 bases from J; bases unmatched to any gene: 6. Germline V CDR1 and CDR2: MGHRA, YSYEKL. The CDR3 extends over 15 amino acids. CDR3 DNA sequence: TGCGCCAGCAGCCAAAACAGGGGACCGACCTACGAGCAGTACTTC. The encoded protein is CASSQNRGPTYEQYF.

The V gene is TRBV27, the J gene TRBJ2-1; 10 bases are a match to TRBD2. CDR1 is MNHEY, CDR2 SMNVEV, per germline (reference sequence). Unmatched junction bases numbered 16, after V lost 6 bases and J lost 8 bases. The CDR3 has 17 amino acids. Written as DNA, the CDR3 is TGTGCCAGCAGCCCTCGTCCAACTAGCGGGATGGGGGATGAGCAGTTCTTC. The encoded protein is CASSPRPTSGMGDEQFF.

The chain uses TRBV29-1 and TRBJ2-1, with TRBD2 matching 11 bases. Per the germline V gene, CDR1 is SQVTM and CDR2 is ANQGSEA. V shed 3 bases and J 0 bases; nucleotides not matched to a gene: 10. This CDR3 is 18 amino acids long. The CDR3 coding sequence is TGCAGCGTTGAGGGGGGGCTAGCGGGAGGTCTCTCCTACAATGAGCAGTTCTTC. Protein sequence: CSVEGGLAGGLSYNEQFF.

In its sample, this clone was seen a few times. The CDR3 region has the DNA TGTGCCAGCAGCCGCGCGAACACCGGGGAGCTGTTTTTT. Its translation is CASSRANTGELFF. This chain connects TRBV14 to TRBJ2-2; D not certain. V shed 4 bases and J shed 0 bases, with 3 bases lying between them. The CDR3 has 13 amino acids. The germline V gene has CDR1 SGHDN and CDR2 FVKESK.

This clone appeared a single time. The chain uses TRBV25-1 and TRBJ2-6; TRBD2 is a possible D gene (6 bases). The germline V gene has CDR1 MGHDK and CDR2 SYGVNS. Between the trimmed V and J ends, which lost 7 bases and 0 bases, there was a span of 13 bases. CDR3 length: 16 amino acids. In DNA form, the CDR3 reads TGTGCCAGCATGGGGGGACGGCCCTCTGGGGCCAACGTCCTGACTTTC. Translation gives CASMGGRPSGANVLTF.

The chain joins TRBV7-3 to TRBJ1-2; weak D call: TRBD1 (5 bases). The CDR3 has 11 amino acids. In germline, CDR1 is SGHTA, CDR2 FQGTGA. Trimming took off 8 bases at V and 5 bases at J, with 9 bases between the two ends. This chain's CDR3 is CASGADYGYTF. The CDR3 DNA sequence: TGTGCCAGCGGGGCAGATTATGGCTACACCTTC.

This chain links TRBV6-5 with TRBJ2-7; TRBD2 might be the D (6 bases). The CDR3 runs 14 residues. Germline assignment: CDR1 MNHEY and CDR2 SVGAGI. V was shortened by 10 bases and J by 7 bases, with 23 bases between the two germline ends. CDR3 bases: TGTGCCACCAAGCGTTGGGACGGTGGGGGGGAGCAGTACTTC. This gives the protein CATKRWDGGGEQYF.

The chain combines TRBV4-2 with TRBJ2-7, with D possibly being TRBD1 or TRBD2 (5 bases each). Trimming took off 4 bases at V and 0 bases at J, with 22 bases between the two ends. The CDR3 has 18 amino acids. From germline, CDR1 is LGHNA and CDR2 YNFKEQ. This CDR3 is CASSLTVDRGPSSYEQYF. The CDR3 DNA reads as TGTGCCAGCAGCCTCACAGTCGACCGGGGCCCGAGCTCCTACGAGCAGTACTTC.

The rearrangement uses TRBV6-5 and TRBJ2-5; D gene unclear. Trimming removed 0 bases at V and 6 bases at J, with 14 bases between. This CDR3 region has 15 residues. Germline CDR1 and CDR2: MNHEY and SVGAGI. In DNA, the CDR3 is TGTGCCAGCAGTTACTCGAGTGGAGTAGGAAAGACCCAGTACTTC. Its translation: CASSYSSGVGKTQYF.

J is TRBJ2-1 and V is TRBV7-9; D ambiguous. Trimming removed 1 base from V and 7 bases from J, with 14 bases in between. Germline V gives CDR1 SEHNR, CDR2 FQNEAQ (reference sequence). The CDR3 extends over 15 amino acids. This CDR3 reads CASSLVGLVLNEQFF. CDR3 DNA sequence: TGTGCCAGCAGCTTAGTCGGCCTAGTGTTGAATGAGCAGTTCTTC. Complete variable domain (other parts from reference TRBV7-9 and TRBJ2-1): DTGVSQNPRHKITKRGQNVTFRCDPISEHNRLYWYRQTLGQGPEFLTYFQNEAQLEKSRLLSDRFSAERPKGSFSTLEIQRTEQGDSAMYLCASSLVGLVLNEQFFGPGTRLTVL.

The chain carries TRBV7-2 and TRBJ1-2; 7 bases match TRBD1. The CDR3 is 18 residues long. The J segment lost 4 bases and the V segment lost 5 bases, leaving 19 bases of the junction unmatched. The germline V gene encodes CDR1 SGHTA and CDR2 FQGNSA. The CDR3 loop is CASSRVIQGLWGSYGYTF. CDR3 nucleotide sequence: TGTGCCAGCAGCCGAGTTATACAGGGGTTGTGGGGAAGCTATGGCTACACCTTC.

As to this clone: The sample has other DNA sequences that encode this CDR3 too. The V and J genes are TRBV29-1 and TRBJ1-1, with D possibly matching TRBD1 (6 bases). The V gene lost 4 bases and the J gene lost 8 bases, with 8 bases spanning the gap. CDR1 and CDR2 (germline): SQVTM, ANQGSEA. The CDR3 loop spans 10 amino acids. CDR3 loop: CSVGRGEAFF. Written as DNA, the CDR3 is TGCAGCGTTGGCAGGGGAGAAGCTTTCTTT.

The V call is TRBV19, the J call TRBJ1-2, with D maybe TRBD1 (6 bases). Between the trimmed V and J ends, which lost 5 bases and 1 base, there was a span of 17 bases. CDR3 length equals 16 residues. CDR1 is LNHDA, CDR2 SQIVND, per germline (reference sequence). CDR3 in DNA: TGTGCCAGTAGTCTCAACGGGGGACAAAATAACTATGGCTACACCTTC. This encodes CASSLNGGQNNYGYTF.

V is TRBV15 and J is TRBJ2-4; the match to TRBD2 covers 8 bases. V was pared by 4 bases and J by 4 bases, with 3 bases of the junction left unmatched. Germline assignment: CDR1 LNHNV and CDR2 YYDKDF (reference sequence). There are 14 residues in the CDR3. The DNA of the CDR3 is TGTGCCACCAGCACGGGACTAGAGAAAAACATTCAGTACTTC. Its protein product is CATSTGLEKNIQYF.

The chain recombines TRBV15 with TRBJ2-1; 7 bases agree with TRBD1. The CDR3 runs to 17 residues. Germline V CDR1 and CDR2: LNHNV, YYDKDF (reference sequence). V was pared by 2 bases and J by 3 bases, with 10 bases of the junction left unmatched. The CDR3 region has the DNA TGTGCCACCAGCAGACCCATCGGGACAGAACTCTACAATGAGCAGTTCTTC. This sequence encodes CATSRPIGTELYNEQFF. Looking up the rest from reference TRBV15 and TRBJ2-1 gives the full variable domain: DAMVIQNPRYQVTQFGKPVTLSCSQTLNHNVMYWYQQKSSQAPKLLFHYYDKDFNNEADTPDNFQSRRPNTSFCFLDIRSPGLGDTAMYLCATSRPIGTELYNEQFFGPGTRLTVL.

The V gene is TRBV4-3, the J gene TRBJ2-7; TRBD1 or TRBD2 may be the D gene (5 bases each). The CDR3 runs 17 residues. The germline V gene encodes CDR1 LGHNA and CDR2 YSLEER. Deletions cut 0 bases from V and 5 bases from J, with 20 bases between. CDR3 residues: CASSQDPGRMFIHEQYF. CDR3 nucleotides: TGCGCCAGCAGCCAAGATCCGGGACGTATGTTTATCCACGAGCAGTACTTC.

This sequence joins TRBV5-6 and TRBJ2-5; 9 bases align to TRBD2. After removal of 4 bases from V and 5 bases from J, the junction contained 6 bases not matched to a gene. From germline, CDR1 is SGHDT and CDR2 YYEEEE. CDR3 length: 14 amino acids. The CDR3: CASSHLAGVETQYF. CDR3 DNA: TGTGCCAGCAGCCATTTAGCGGGGGTGGAGACCCAGTACTTC.

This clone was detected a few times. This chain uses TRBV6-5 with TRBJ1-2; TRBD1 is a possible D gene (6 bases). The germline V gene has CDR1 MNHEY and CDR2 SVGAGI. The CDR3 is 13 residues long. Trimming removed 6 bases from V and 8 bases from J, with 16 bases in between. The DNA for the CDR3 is TGTGCCAGCAGCGAGGGGGGGGCCTTCGGCTACACCTTC. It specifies CASSEGGAFGYTF.

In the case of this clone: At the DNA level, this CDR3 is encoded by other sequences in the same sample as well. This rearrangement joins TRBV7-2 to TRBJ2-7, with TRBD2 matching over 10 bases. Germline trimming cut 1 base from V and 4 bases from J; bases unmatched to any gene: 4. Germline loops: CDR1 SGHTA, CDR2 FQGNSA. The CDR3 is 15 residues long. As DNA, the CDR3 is TGTGCCAGCAGCTTAGGCCCTAGCGGGAGTTACGAGCAGTACTTC. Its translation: CASSLGPSGSYEQYF.

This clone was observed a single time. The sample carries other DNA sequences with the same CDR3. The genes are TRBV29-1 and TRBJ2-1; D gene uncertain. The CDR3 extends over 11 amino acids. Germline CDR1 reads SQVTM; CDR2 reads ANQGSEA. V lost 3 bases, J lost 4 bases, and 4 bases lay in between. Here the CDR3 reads CSVDSYNEQFF. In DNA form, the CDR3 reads TGCAGCGTTGATAGTTACAATGAGCAGTTCTTC.